This note documents a single T cell receptor (beta chain) sequence. In the authors' workflow: Estimated nucleated cell counts came from reference gene primer amplification. Some clones are missing from TCRdb's copy, which holds only in-frame ones; the method was immunoSEQ multiplex PCR. V and J calls and clone size follow that table, whereas D and trimming were derived from the DNA. The sample gives 95,000 to 150,000 clones, about 79% of which show up once; about 4.5% is in the top ten. V was pared by 4 bases and J by 0 bases, with 7 bases between. The CDR3 sequence is 14 residues long. Germline CDR1 and CDR2: MGHRA and YSYEKL. The data stem from a study of blood T cell repertoires in COVID-19. For the study at large: Whether acute or convalescent, the COVID-19 samples came from the United States, Italy and Spain. In each case, the material was cDNA or gDNA derived from T cells, B-cell-depleted T cells, or PBMCs.

Sequences were obtained from peripheral blood. The chain has TRBV4-1 and TRBJ2-1, with no clear D. This TCR came from a woman aged 70-85 years with acute or convalescent COVID-19. This CDR3 reads CASSRPGSYNEQFF. As DNA, the CDR3 is TGCGCCAGCAGCCGCCCCGGCTCCTACAATGAGCAGTTCTTC.